Listed below are T cell receptor beta chains from one sample, sequenced in a study of shared clonotypes between healthy human individuals. Using immunoSEQ multiplex PCR, the repertoire was profiled, and TCRdb retains in-frame clones only, with some absent. The sample holds approximately 2.3 million clones, approximately 93% seen once. Sequencing was performed on naive CD4+ T cells from PBMCs. The receptors originated from a man in his late teens or twenties in good health. Some clones in this sample may be carry-over from other donors' samples. CDR3s include the opening cysteine and the closing phenylalanine or tryptophan. The D gene is left open where the match is weak.

j_call	d_call	v_call	cdr3_nt	cdr3_aa
TRBJ2-1	NA	TRBV28	TGTGCCAGCAGTTTCCCACTAGTGCCCAACAATTACAATGAGCAGTTCTTC	CASSFPLVPNNYNEQFF
TRBJ2-3	TRBD2	TRBV7-3	TGTGCCAGCAGGGCAAGCGGGAAAGGCACAGATACGCAGTATTTT	CASRASGKGTDTQYF
TRBJ2-1	NA	TRBV18	TGTGCCAGCTCACCAAAGCGGATTGGGAATGAGCAGTTCTTC	CASSPKRIGNEQFF
TRBJ2-2	TRBD2	TRBV5-1	TGCGCCAGCAGCTTGGGGACTAGCGGGGGTAACACCGGGGAGCTGTTTTTT	CASSLGTSGGNTGELFF
TRBJ2-1	TRBD1	TRBV4-2	TGTGCCAGCAGCCCCCCGGGAGGACAGGGGGTCTATGAGCAGTTCTTC	CASSPPGGQGVYEQFF
TRBJ1-2	NA	TRBV6-1	TGTGCCAGCAGAAATTACAGGGAAGATGGCTACACCTTC	CASRNYREDGYTF
TRBJ2-7	NA	TRBV28	TGTGCCAGCAGTTCGGGTCTGAGGGTTAGTTTC	CASSSGLRVSF
TRBJ2-1	TRBD2	TRBV27	TGTGCCAGCAGTTTATGGGCTAGCGGGATCAATGAGCAGTTCTTC	CASSLWASGINEQFF
TRBJ2-1	TRBD2	TRBV4-1	TGCGCCAGCAGCCAAGATCGTCCTAGCGGGATGGACAATGAGCAGTTCTTC	CASSQDRPSGMDNEQFF
TRBJ2-5	NA	TRBV28	TGTGCCAGCAGTTTACGCAGGATGGAGACCCAGTACTTC	CASSLRRMETQYF
TRBJ2-7	TRBD1	TRBV28	TGTGCCAGCAACCTGGGACAGACCTACGAGCAGTACTTC	CASNLGQTYEQYF
TRBJ1-2	NA	TRBV5-1	TGCGCCAGCAGCTTACAGGGAGTCTATGGCTACACCTTC	CASSLQGVYGYTF